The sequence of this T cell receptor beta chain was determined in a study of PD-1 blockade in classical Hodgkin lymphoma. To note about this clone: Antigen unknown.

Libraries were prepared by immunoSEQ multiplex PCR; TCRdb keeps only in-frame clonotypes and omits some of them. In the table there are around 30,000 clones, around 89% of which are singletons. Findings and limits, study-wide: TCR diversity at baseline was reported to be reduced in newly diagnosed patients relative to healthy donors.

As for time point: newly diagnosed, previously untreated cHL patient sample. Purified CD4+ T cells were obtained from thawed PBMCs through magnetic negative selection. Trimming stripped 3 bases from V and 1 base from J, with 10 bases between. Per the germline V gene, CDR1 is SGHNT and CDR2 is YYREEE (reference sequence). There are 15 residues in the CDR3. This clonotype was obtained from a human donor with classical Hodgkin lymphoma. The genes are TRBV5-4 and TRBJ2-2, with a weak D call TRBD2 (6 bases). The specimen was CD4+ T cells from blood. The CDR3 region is CASSSPAGNTGELFF. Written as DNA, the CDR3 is TGTGCCAGCAGCTCGCCAGCGGGGAACACCGGGGAGCTGTTTTTT.